The entry below describes one T cell receptor (beta chain). The specificity of this receptor is unknown. Qualities for individual bases were not recorded, and no much larger clone is one base off. Taken from the germline V gene (reference sequence), the CDR1 and CDR2 loops are LNHDA and SQIVND. From its cysteine to its phenylalanine, the CDR3 spans 14 amino acids. The only DNA kept is the CDR3, 42 bases in frame from the first base. The junction shows trimming of 7 bases on V and 4 bases on J, plus 14 bases between the germline ends. TCRbeta CDR3 regions were amplified from genomic DNA using the immunoSEQ Assay, a bias-controlled multiplex PCR. The study's own analysis went as follows. Within the assay, amplification of reference gene primers was used to estimate how many nucleated cells each sample contained. To quantify the absolute abundance of each unique TCRbeta CDR3 rearrangement, sequence reads were collapsed and filtered. For each sample, productive Simpson clonality was calculated by taking the square root of Simpson's diversity index across productive rearrangements. TCRdb limited this immuneACCESS table to in-frame rearrangements with V and J called. A share of clones is missing; checked studies link under half to unresolved V genes, and the rest is unexplained. V and J calls and clone size are given by that table; D and trimming were obtained from the DNA. The sample table records 110,000 to 150,000 clones; approximately 78% of these occur just once. The ten largest clones represent around 6% of the sample.

This entry belongs to a study of blood T cell repertoires in COVID-19 (dated by TCRdb to 2020 to 2022). Study-level background: Samples covering the acute and convalescent phases of COVID-19 were provided by collaborators in the United States, Italy and Spain. The material from the prospective study consisted of cDNA or gDNA derived from T cells, B-cell-depleted T cells, or PBMCs. Deeply sampled blood TCRbeta repertoires from subjects exposed to, actively infected with, or recovered from COVID-19 were included in the dataset. The repertoires were made available in a free public database intended to serve as a resource for research on the immune response to SARS-CoV-2. Samples were obtained from the ongoing ImmuneRACE study (first 160 participants) and from about 1,300 subjects provided by 6 global collaborators. A de-identified subject ID, COVID-19 status, age in years and sex were almost always included in the sample metadata. HLA class I and class II types, where available, came from metadata supplied by the sample provider rather than from assay-based typing. The full study reports these points: The quantity of clinical and demographic metadata differed by source and by participant and was supplied without curation.

In the prospective study, participants were roughly 18 to 100 years old, resided in approximately 22 geographic areas of the United States, and were enrolled through a virtual design. In the prospective study, participants were assigned to cohorts based on the clinical history participants reported in a screening survey and a study questionnaire. For ImmuneRACE Cohort 3, a participant was defined as recovered based on two consecutive negative NP/OP PCR tests, clearance by a healthcare professional, or resolution of symptoms. In the prospective study, mobile phlebotomists collected whole blood, serum and a nasopharyngeal or oropharyngeal swab from each participant. Prospective study participants could optionally give additional blood draws and questionnaires over an approximately two-month period. Blood samples from the prospective study were shipped frozen or at room temperature prior to DNA extraction.

The chain was built from TRBV19 and TRBJ2-1; TRBD1 is a weak D gene call, 6 bases matching. Sample: PBMCs or T cells enriched from blood (not recorded which). The clonotype originates from a woman in her forties or fifties who had recovered from COVID-19. The sequenced DNA is TGTGCCAGTACTACCAGGGGCTTTTACAATGAGCAGTTCTTC. This yields the protein CASTTRGFYNEQFF.